Presented here are 22 T cell receptor beta chains from one specimen sequenced in a study of blood T cell repertoires in COVID-19. Assay: immunoSEQ multiplex PCR; the TCRdb copy retains only in-frame clones and omits some. The sample comprises about 80,000 clones, 78% of which are singletons, and more than 15% rests with the top ten. Sequencing was performed on peripheral blood. These receptors were obtained from a human donor in a cohort sampled during active COVID-19.

The rearrangement uses TRBV7-8 and TRBJ2-1, with a possible D match to TRBD2 (7 bases). CDR1 and CDR2 from the germline V gene are SGHVS and FQNEAQ. The CDR3 extends over 15 amino acids. The V gene lost 3 bases and the J gene lost 8 bases, with 17 bases spanning the gap. DNA of the CDR3: TGTGCCAGCAGCTTTCGGGGGGCCCTCTTGGATGAGCAGTTCTTC. It yields the protein CASSFRGALLDEQFF. Drawing the rest from reference TRBV7-8 and TRBJ2-1, the complete variable domain is GAGVSQSPRYKVAKRGQDVALRCDPISGHVSLFWYQQALGQGPEFLTYFQNEAQLDKSGLPSDRFFAERPEGSVSTLKIQRTQQEDSAVYLCASSFRGALLDEQFFGPGTRLTVL.

The V call is TRBV19, the J call TRBJ2-1, with TRBD2 matching 7 bases. The CDR3 sequence is 15 residues long. J lost 4 bases, V lost 5 bases, and 8 bases had no gene match. Germline lookup yields CDR1 LNHDA and CDR2 SQIVND (reference sequence). In DNA form, the CDR3 reads TGTGCCAGTAGTCCCCGTTCCGGGGGGTACAATGAGCAGTTCTTC. Translating gives CASSPRSGGYNEQFF. The full variable domain, rest sourced from reference TRBV19 and TRBJ2-1, is DGGITQSPKYLFRKEGQNVTLSCEQNLNHDAMYWYRQDPGQGLRLIYYSQIVNDFQKGDIAEGYSVSREKKESFPLTVTSAQKNPTAFYLCASSPRSGGYNEQFFGPGTRLTVL.

V and J are TRBV7-2 and TRBJ2-7, with 7 bases lining up with TRBD1. Germline V lookup: CDR1 SGHTA, CDR2 FQGNSA. J gave up 4 bases and V 2 bases, and 5 bases lay outside the gene matches. The CDR3 loop spans 14 amino acids. Here the CDR3 DNA reads TGTGCCAGCAGCTTATCGGGACAGACTTACGAGCAGTACTTC. It is translated as CASSLSGQTYEQYF.

The chain joins TRBV15 to TRBJ2-7; TRBD2 agrees at 10 bases. The V and J ends lost 5 bases and 7 bases, in that order; junction bases with no gene match: 11. Germline V gene data show CDR1 as LNHNV and CDR2 as YYDKDF (reference sequence). The CDR3 is made up of 15 amino acids. The CDR3 spells CATSDKREGQEEQYV. In DNA, the CDR3 is TGTGCCACCAGCGATAAGCGGGAGGGCCAGGAGGAGCAGTACGTC.

The chain combines TRBV9 with TRBJ2-5, with 11 bases that match TRBD2. V lost 3 bases, J lost 5 bases, and 9 bases stayed unmatched. Germline loops: CDR1 SGDLS, CDR2 YYNGEE. The CDR3 length is 16 residues. CDR3 sequence (DNA): TGTGCCAGCAGCGGTCATAGCGGGAGGGCCGGGGAGACCCAGTACTTC. As protein: CASSGHSGRAGETQYF.

The chain has TRBV30 and TRBJ2-3; perhaps TRBD2 as D (6 bases). Germline CDR1 GTSNPN, CDR2 SVGIG (reference sequence). V gave up 5 bases and J gave up 0 bases, with 9 bases separating them. The CDR3 runs 13 residues. The CDR3 sequence: CAWAGLSTDTQYF. The CDR3, as DNA: TGTGCCTGGGCGGGACTTAGCACAGATACGCAGTATTTT.

This clone was counted a few times. The chain is built from TRBV9 and TRBJ1-2; 7 bases fit TRBD1. With V trimmed by 3 bases and J by 4 bases, 15 bases remained unmatched. The CDR3 is 17 residues long. The germline CDR1 and CDR2 sequences are SGDLS and YYNGEE. CDR3 bases: TGTGCCAGCAGCGACCCCGGGACAGTTGGTAAAGGCTATGGCTACACCTTC. Translated, it gives CASSDPGTVGKGYGYTF.

At least ten counts were recorded for this clone. The chain recombines TRBV11-1 with TRBJ2-7; D is unclear. CDR1 SGHAT and CDR2 FQDESV come from the germline V gene (reference sequence). This CDR3 has 13 residues. The V gene lost 5 bases and the J gene lost 3 bases, with 11 bases spanning the gap. The CDR3 spells CASSQGALYEQYF. The CDR3 coding sequence is TGTGCCAGCAGCCAAGGAGCCCTCTACGAGCAGTACTTC.

A few counts support this clone. This sequence joins TRBV6-5 and TRBJ1-2, with D possibly TRBD1 on 5 matching bases. V gave up 4 bases and J gave up 6 bases, with 9 bases separating them. CDR3 length equals 12 residues. The germline V gene has CDR1 MNHEY and CDR2 SVGAGI. CDR3 DNA sequence: TGTGCCAGCAGTTCCGGGGGAGATGGCTACACCTTC. This sequence encodes CASSSGGDGYTF.

This chain links TRBV29-1 with TRBJ1-2; unclear D gene. Germline loops: CDR1 SQVTM, CDR2 ANQGSEA. The CDR3 is 15 amino acids. V was shortened by 7 bases and J by 4 bases, with 22 bases between the two germline ends. The CDR3 bases are TGCAGCGCCCTCGACAAGATGGTCGTACCCTATGGCTACACCTTC. It translates to CSALDKMVVPYGYTF.

This clone was observed a single time. The rearrangement joins TRBV10-3 to TRBJ1-3; TRBD1 agrees at 7 bases. From germline, CDR1 is ENHRY and CDR2 SYGVKD. The CDR3 covers 13 residues. In nucleotides, the CDR3 is TGTTCGTCTGAGGCAGGGGGAAGCAACACCATATATTTT. It yields the protein CSSEAGGSNTIYF.

This rearrangement joins TRBV5-1 to TRBJ1-6, with D possibly being TRBD1 (6 bases). The CDR3 is made up of 14 amino acids. Trimming pared 2 bases from V and 10 bases from J, leaving 13 bases between. Germline V lookup: CDR1 SGHRS, CDR2 YFSETQ. CDR3 DNA sequence: TGCGCCAGCAGCTTTGCAGGGGATGAGTCACCCCTCCACTTT. Protein product: CASSFAGDESPLHF.

This clone was observed many times. The chain carries TRBV28 and TRBJ1-2; 10 positions agree with TRBD1. The V and J ends lost 8 bases and 3 bases, in that order; junction bases with no gene match: 3. Per germline, CDR1 MDHEN and CDR2 SYDVKM. The CDR3 runs 13 residues. CDR3 sequence: CASGGQGYYGYTF. The DNA for the CDR3 is TGTGCCAGCGGGGGACAGGGGTACTATGGCTACACCTTC.

The chain links TRBV9 to TRBJ2-2; 9 bases agree with TRBD1. The ends lost 0 bases at V and 7 bases at J; junction bases unmatched: 7. The CDR3 covers 16 residues. Germline V gene data show CDR1 as SGDLS and CDR2 as YYNGEE. The CDR3 DNA reads TGTGCCAGCAGCGTAGGAGGGGGACAGGGTAGCGGGGAGCTGTTTTTT. Its protein is CASSVGGGQGSGELFF.

The chain recombines TRBV7-8 with TRBJ2-1; TRBD2 agrees at 11 bases. Trimming removed 4 bases from V and 7 bases from J; junction bases left unmatched: 6. The CDR3 extends over 15 amino acids. Germline V gives CDR1 SGHVS, CDR2 FQNEAQ. The CDR3 coding sequence is TGTGCCAGCAGCTGGCCGGGACTAGCGGTTAATGAGCAGTTCTTC. The encoded protein is CASSWPGLAVNEQFF.

The rearrangement joins TRBV3-1 (or the pseudogene TRBV3-2) to TRBJ1-1; 7 bases are shared with TRBD1. Germline-derived CDR1 and CDR2 are LGHDT and YNNKEL (reference sequence). V was pared by 6 bases and J by 5 bases, with 3 bases of the junction left unmatched. This CDR3 contains 12 residues. The CDR3 DNA is TGTGCCAGCAGGACAGGGAGGACTGAAGCTTTCTTT. This sequence encodes CASRTGRTEAFF.

The J gene is TRBJ2-3, the V gene TRBV24-1; tentatively, D is TRBD2 (7 bases). This CDR3 contains 17 residues. The germline CDR1 and CDR2 sequences are KGHDR and SFDVKD. Trimming took 3 bases from V and 5 from J, leaving 20 bases between them. The CDR3 nucleotides are TGTGCCACCAGTGATCCCCAAGGGGGAGGGCATGGAGATACGCAGTATTTT. Encoded protein: CATSDPQGGGHGDTQYF.

The gene calls are TRBV4-1 and TRBJ2-3; the D gene is possibly TRBD2 (5 bases). Deletions cut 1 base from V and 3 bases from J, with 8 bases between. CDR1 and CDR2 from the germline V gene are MGHRA and YSYEKL. CDR3 size: 14 residues. The CDR3 loop reads CASSQGPGTDTQYF. CDR3 nucleotides: TGCGCCAGCAGCCAAGGTCCGGGGACAGATACGCAGTATTTT.

The chain combines TRBV6-2 or TRBV6-3 with TRBJ2-1, with 8 bases matching TRBD2. CDR1 MNHEY and CDR2 SVGEGT come from the germline V gene. The CDR3 covers 18 residues. Trimming cost V 0 bases and J 4 bases; bases outside gene matches: 11. The CDR3 DNA follows: TGTGCCAGCAGTTACTCGAGAGTAGCGGGGTTACAGTACAATGAGCAGTTCTTC. Translated, it gives CASSYSRVAGLQYNEQFF.

V usage is TRBV6-5 and J usage is TRBJ1-1; D not resolved. V lost 4 bases, J lost 7 bases, and 19 bases lay in between. Germline CDR1 MNHEY, CDR2 SVGAGI. The CDR3 covers 15 residues. The CDR3 is CASSSPSRVPFEAFF. The CDR3 bases are TGTGCCAGCAGTTCCCCCTCCCGGGTCCCTTTTGAAGCTTTCTTT.

CDR3 coding DNA: TGTGCCAGTACGAAACAGGGGGATTTACAAGAGACCCAGTACTTC. Residues: CASTKQGDLQETQYF. The chain has TRBV5-6 and TRBJ2-5, with TRBD1 matching 8 bases. The ends lost 8 bases at V and 2 bases at J; junction bases unmatched: 11. The germline V gene has CDR1 SGHDT and CDR2 YYEEEE. This CDR3 has 15 residues.

The chain couples TRBV24-1 to TRBJ1-2; D is uncertain. The V end lost 0 bases, the J end lost 5 bases, and 6 bases lay between the germline ends. Germline V gives CDR1 KGHDR, CDR2 SFDVKD. The CDR3 extends over 13 amino acids. CDR3 in amino acids: CATSDLRGYGYTF. The DNA for the CDR3 is TGTGCCACCAGTGATTTGCGCGGTTATGGCTACACCTTC.